These 25 T cell receptor beta chains share one sample of origin, sequenced in a study of T cell clonality in common variable immunodeficiency. Study observations and caveats: Fewer deletions and N-nucleotide insertions were reportedly seen in common variable immunodeficiency TCR beta sequences.

Only in-frame clones appear in the TCRdb table, and some are missing; sequencing was by immunoSEQ multiplex PCR. The sample totals several thousand clones. The antigens for these receptors are not known. Sample: peripheral blood mononuclear cells. The origin of the receptors is a human donor with common variable immunodeficiency.

Notes on this clone: The missing CDR3 end, 3 residues past where the read stops, is filled in from the germline J gene. The chain carries TRBV6-1 and TRBJ1-5, with D uncertain. The CDR3 covers 13 residues. V shed 4 bases and J shed 2 bases, with 6 bases lying between them. The germline gives CDR1 MNHNS, CDR2 SASEGT. The CDR3 bases that were read are TGTGCCAGCAGTGTTGCAGGCAATCAGCCC. This encodes CASSVAGNQP. The whole CDR3 is CASSVAGNQPQHF.

Details on this clone: The CDR3 is cut off 3 residues early in the read; its end comes from the germline J gene. V is TRBV5-6 and J is TRBJ2-7, with D possibly matching TRBD1 (5 bases). Germline V gene sequence: CDR1 SGHDT, CDR2 YYEEEE. The ends were cut back, 4 bases at V and 2 bases at J, with 16 bases in the middle. This CDR3 has 15 residues. The CDR3 loop is CASSLSPGLPYEQYF. The part of the CDR3 DNA that was read is TGTGCCAGCAGCCTATCCCCAGGGTTACCCTACGAG. Combining the CDR3 with reference TRBV5-6 and TRBJ2-7 gives the whole variable domain DAGVTQSPTHLIKTRGQQVTLRCSPKSGHDTVSWYQQALGQGPQFIFQYYEEEERQRGNFPDRFSGHQFPNYSSELNVNALLLGDSALYLCASSLSPGLPYEQYFGPGTRLTVT.

This clone is deemed medium-sized by its frequency. The read falls 3 residues short of the CDR3 end, and the missing part is taken from the germline J gene. The gene calls are TRBV29-1 and TRBJ2-1, with D possibly matching TRBD2 (7 bases). From germline, CDR1 is SQVTM and CDR2 ANQGSEA. V lost 1 base to trimming and J lost 9 bases, with 19 bases between them. The CDR3 covers 15 residues. CDR3 bases read: TGCAGCGTTGAAGGCGCTGCGGGGGCCGGGAGTGAG. It codes for CSVEGAAGAGSE. The whole CDR3 sequence reads CSVEGAAGAGSEQFF.

Details on this clone: The observed sequence ends 3 residues before the CDR3 terminus, with the missing tail filled in from the germline J gene. The genes are TRBV7-2 and TRBJ1-5, with 8 positions matching TRBD1. The J segment lost 7 bases and the V segment lost 4 bases, leaving 9 bases of the junction unmatched. Per the germline V gene, CDR1 is SGHTA and CDR2 is FQGNSA. The CDR3 is 15 residues long. The CDR3 region is CASSYPMGQVQPQHF. CDR3 bases read: TGTGCCAGCAGCTACCCCATGGGACAGGTACAGCCC.

Comments on this clone: The CDR3 goes on 3 residues after the read ends, and that part is filled in from the germline J gene. The J gene is TRBJ1-2, the V gene TRBV11-2; D may be TRBD1 (5 bases). The CDR3 loop spans 15 amino acids. The V end lost 1 base, the J end lost 4 bases, and 13 bases lay between the germline ends. Germline lookup yields CDR1 SGHAT and CDR2 FQNNGV. The CDR3: CASSLGWGGTYGYTF. The CDR3 bases that were read are TGTGCCAGCAGCTTAGGATGGGGGGGAACCTATGGC. The full variable domain, completed using reference TRBV11-2 and TRBJ1-2, is EAGVAQSPRYKIIEKRQSVAFWCNPISGHATLYWYQQILGQGPKLLIQFQNNGVVDDSQLPKDRFSAERLKGVDSTLKIQPAKLEDSAVYLCASSLGWGGTYGYTFGSGTRLTVV.

In regard to this clone: The read falls 3 residues short of the CDR3 end, and the missing part is taken from the germline J gene. The chain couples TRBV5-1 to TRBJ2-3; 7 bases line up with TRBD1. Trimming removed 3 bases from V and 2 bases from J; junction bases left unmatched: 6. Germline assignment: CDR1 SGHRS and CDR2 YFSETQ. This CDR3 region has 15 residues. The sequenced part of the CDR3 DNA is TGCGCCAGCAGCTCGAGGGGACAGTTCACAGATACG. Amino acids: CASSSRGQFTDT. The whole CDR3 protein reads CASSSRGQFTDTQYF.

Turning to this clone: The read is 3 residues too short to cover the CDR3 end, so that end is filled in from the germline J gene. This chain joins TRBV23-1 and TRBJ1-3; D is unclear. TRBV23-1 falls under the ORF class, with uncertain function. This CDR3 contains 12 residues. V shed 11 bases and J shed 0 bases, with 8 bases lying between them. Here the CDR3 reads CAPEGSGNTIYF. CDR3 bases read: TGCGCCCCCGAGGGCTCTGGAAACACC.

Comments on this clone: Read coverage stops 3 residues before the CDR3 terminus; the germline J gene supplies the remainder. The chain combines TRBV19 with TRBJ2-1; a possible D gene is TRBD1 (5 bases). CDR1 is LNHDA and CDR2 is SQIVND in the germline V gene (reference sequence). There are 16 residues in the CDR3. Trimming cost V 4 bases and J 9 bases, with 22 bases left between them. The part of the CDR3 DNA that was read is TGTGCCAGTAGTAGGATACTCAGGGAAGAAATGCCTGAG. It yields the protein CASSRILREEMPE. The entire CDR3 protein reads CASSRILREEMPEQFF.

With regard to this clone: The observed sequence ends 3 residues before the CDR3 terminus, with the missing tail filled in from the germline J gene. This sequence joins TRBV19 and TRBJ2-1, with 9 bases matching TRBD1. This CDR3 comprises 15 residues. The V segment lost 6 bases and the J segment 7 bases; nucleotides outside the gene matches: 10. Germline CDR1 LNHDA, CDR2 SQIVND (reference sequence). The covered CDR3 bases are TGTGCCAGTAGAACAACAGGGGGCGATGGGAATGAG. Its translation is CASRTTGGDGNE. The entire CDR3 protein is CASRTTGGDGNEQFF. The whole variable domain, filled in from reference TRBV19 and TRBJ2-1, reads DGGITQSPKYLFRKEGQNVTLSCEQNLNHDAMYWYRQDPGQGLRLIYYSQIVNDFQKGDIAEGYSVSREKKESFPLTVTSAQKNPTAFYLCASRTTGGDGNEQFFGPGTRLTVL.

With regard to this clone: The observed sequence ends 3 residues before the CDR3 terminus, with the missing tail filled in from the germline J gene. The rearrangement links TRBV6-2 or TRBV6-3 to TRBJ2-5, with TRBD1 as a possible D gene (5 bases). Trimming pared 11 bases from V and 5 bases from J, leaving 18 bases between. The germline CDR1 and CDR2 sequences are MNHEY and SVGEGT. The CDR3 runs 13 residues. The CDR3 is CARPLGRQETQYF. CDR3 DNA (partial): TGTGCCCGGCCCCTGGGCCGACAGGAGACC.

A remark on this clone: The read comes to an end 3 residues before the CDR3 does, leaving the germline J gene to fill in the end. The chain combines TRBV5-6 with TRBJ1-1, with D possibly being TRBD1 (6 bases). V was shortened by 1 base and J by 7 bases, with 14 bases between the two germline ends. Germline-derived CDR1 and CDR2 are SGHDT and YYEEEE. CDR3 length: 14 residues. The covered CDR3 bases are TGTGCCAGCAGCTTGCGGGTGGGACACATTGAA. Amino acid sequence: CASSLRVGHIE. From start to end, the CDR3 is CASSLRVGHIEAFF.

As for this clone: The DNA ends 3 residues before the CDR3 does, and the rest of the CDR3 is filled in from the germline J gene. This chain uses TRBV7-3 with TRBJ2-3; 8 bases agree with TRBD2. Germline loops: CDR1 SGHTA, CDR2 FQGTGA. CDR3 length: 12 amino acids. This CDR3 is CASSFGRGAQYF. The CDR3 bases that were read are TGTGCCAGCAGCTTTGGGCGGGGGGCG.

Of note for this clone: The read is 3 residues too short to cover the CDR3 end, so that end is filled in from the germline J gene. The chain employs TRBV18 and TRBJ2-5; a weak D match, TRBD1 (5 bases). V gave up 3 bases and J gave up 2 bases, with 7 bases separating them. The CDR3 has 13 residues. Per the germline V gene, CDR1 is KGHSH and CDR2 is LQKENI. CDR3 loop: CASSPSGQETQYF. Incomplete CDR3 DNA: TGTGCCAGCTCACCTTCAGGGCAAGAGACC.

Incomplete CDR3 DNA: TGTGCCAGTAGTTGGGGGCAGGCTCAATTCTATGGC. Its protein is CASSWGQAQFYG. The complete CDR3 sequence is CASSWGQAQFYGYTF. V gene TRBV19 combines with J gene TRBJ1-2; tentative D call: TRBD1 (6 bases). The read halts 3 residues ahead of the CDR3 end, with the missing end drawn from the germline J gene. Between the trimmed V and J ends, which lost 5 bases and 4 bases, there was a span of 17 bases. The CDR3 has 15 amino acids. Germline assignment: CDR1 LNHDA and CDR2 SQIVND (reference sequence).

About this clone: The CDR3 end is not reached by the read, which stops 3 residues before it; the germline J gene fills it in. J is TRBJ2-1 and V is TRBV29-1; TRBD1 aligns across 12 bases. The germline V gene has CDR1 SQVTM and CDR2 ANQGSEA. CDR3 length equals 16 residues. V shed 6 bases and J 6 bases; nucleotides not matched to a gene: 12. CDR3 amino acids: CSVDRGTGGRSNEQFF. The DNA read from the CDR3 is TGCAGCGTGGATCGAGGGACAGGGGGCAGAAGCAATGAG.

Points on this clone: The read gets to within 3 residues of the CDR3 end, and the germline J gene fills in the rest. This sequence joins TRBV5-1 and TRBJ2-1; D perhaps matches TRBD1 (5 bases). This CDR3 spans 16 amino acids. Germline CDR1 is SGHRS and CDR2 is YFSETQ. Trimming left V 0 bases short and J 3 bases short, with 13 bases between. The CDR3 here is CASSLGPGIRYNEQFF. Incomplete CDR3 DNA: TGCGCCAGCAGCTTGGGTCCAGGGATTCGCTACAATGAG.

A remark on this clone: The read halts 3 residues ahead of the CDR3 end, with the missing end drawn from the germline J gene. The chain uses TRBV7-2 and TRBJ2-1; unclear D gene. Germline values: CDR1 SGHTA, CDR2 FQGNSA. V lost 1 base to trimming and J lost 4 bases, with 11 bases between them. This CDR3 is built from 15 residues. The DNA read from the CDR3 is TGTGCCAGCAGCTTAGGATCTGAAGGGTACAATGAG. Amino acid sequence: CASSLGSEGYNE. The CDR3 in full is CASSLGSEGYNEQFF.

On this clone itself: The CDR3 end is not reached by the read, which stops 3 residues before it; the germline J gene fills it in. This chain connects TRBV6-2 or TRBV6-3 to TRBJ2-7; 7 bases align to TRBD1. The CDR3 is made up of 15 amino acids. CDR1 and CDR2 (germline): MNHEY, SVGEGT. The junction had 9 bases not matched to a gene; V was cut back by 2 bases and J by 5 bases. Incomplete CDR3 DNA: TGTGCCAGCAGTTACACGGGACAGTACCCCCACGAG. Its translation: CASSYTGQYPHE. The entire CDR3 sequence reads CASSYTGQYPHEQYF.

This clone is labeled medium-sized based on frequency. The read ends 3 residues before the CDR3 terminus; that terminus is restored from the germline J gene. J is TRBJ2-4 and V is TRBV20-1, with a possible D match to TRBD2 (5 bases). CDR1 is DFQATT and CDR2 is SNEGSKA in the germline V gene (reference sequence). The CDR3 runs to 14 residues. Trimming took off 6 bases at V and 1 base at J, with 13 bases between the two ends. CDR3 region: CSAGPDFAKNIQYF. Incomplete CDR3 DNA: TGCAGTGCCGGACCGGACTTTGCCAAAAACATT.

As concerns this clone: The missing CDR3 end, 3 residues past where the read stops, is filled in from the germline J gene. The chain combines TRBV6-2 or TRBV6-3 with TRBJ1-5; TRBD1 might be the D (5 bases). The CDR3 has 15 amino acids. Germline CDR1 and CDR2: MNHEY and SVGEGT. V was trimmed by 6 bases and J by 2 bases, leaving 14 bases between them. The CDR3 is CASSPGLRGNQPQHF. CDR3 bases read: TGTGCCAGCAGCCCGGGACTCCGGGGCAATCAGCCC.

This clone counts as medium-sized (0.01 to 0.1%) by frequency. The read terminates 3 residues ahead of where the CDR3 ends, so the germline J gene completes it. This chain links TRBV29-1 with TRBJ1-1; D possibly corresponds to TRBD1 (6 bases). Germline V gives CDR1 SQVTM, CDR2 ANQGSEA. V lost 7 bases to trimming and J lost 0 bases, with 9 bases between them. CDR3 length: 12 amino acids. CDR3 region: CSAGQLNTEAFF. Partial CDR3 DNA: TGCAGCGCCGGACAGTTGAACACTGAA.

Worth noting for this clone: The read terminates 3 residues ahead of where the CDR3 ends, so the germline J gene completes it. This chain joins TRBV18 and TRBJ1-4; D unresolved. Germline V CDR1 and CDR2: KGHSH, LQKENI. V was cut by 6 bases and J by 8 bases, with 16 bases left in between. This CDR3 is 14 amino acids long. CDR3 region: CASSPTGFGEKLFF. The DNA read from the CDR3 is TGTGCCAGCTCCCCAACGGGGTTTGGGGAAAAA.

Details on this clone: The read terminates 3 residues ahead of where the CDR3 ends, so the germline J gene completes it. The chain recombines TRBV19 with TRBJ2-2; D is undetermined. Trimming removed 1 base from V and 0 bases from J, with 9 bases in between. CDR1 is LNHDA and CDR2 is SQIVND in the germline V gene (reference sequence). This CDR3 spans 16 amino acids. The sequenced CDR3 bases are TGTGCCAGTAGTATAGTCGGTAACTCGAACACCGGGGAG. Amino acid sequence: CASSIVGNSNTGE. The entire CDR3 protein is CASSIVGNSNTGELFF.

Notes on this clone: The read ends 3 residues early relative to the CDR3; the germline J gene fills the gap. The chain links TRBV20-1 to TRBJ2-7; 10 bases match TRBD2. The CDR3 consists of 16 residues. The germline V gene encodes CDR1 DFQATT and CDR2 SNEGSKA (reference sequence). Germline trimming cut 0 bases from V and 1 base from J; bases unmatched to any gene: 6. The sequenced CDR3 bases are TGCAGTGCTAGAGATCCTCGGACTAGCGGTTCCTACGAG. Amino acid sequence: CSARDPRTSGSYE. The complete CDR3 sequence is CSARDPRTSGSYEQYF.

The CDR3: CASSIRGDWSYEQYF. CDR3 DNA, as far as it was read: TGTGCCAGTAGTATTCGGGGGGATTGGTCCTACGAG. J is TRBJ2-7 and V is TRBV19; 7 bases fit TRBD2. The read falls 3 residues short of the CDR3 end, and the missing part is taken from the germline J gene. Germline assignment: CDR1 LNHDA and CDR2 SQIVND (reference sequence). The CDR3 has 15 amino acids. V gave up 3 bases and J gave up 1 base; unmatched junction bases: 6.